This is a list of T cell receptor beta chains from one sample in a study of control samples from healthy donors and cancer patients. Assay used: immunoSEQ multiplex PCR; TCRdb lists only in-frame clones, some missing. The data hold 170,000 or so clones, with 94% observed a single time. The sequencing input was blood. These receptors all come from a woman aged 18-35 years in good health. Each CDR3 is given with its conserved first and last residue. The order of the fields is J gene, D gene, V gene, CDR3 length, clone size, CDR3 protein, CDR3 DNA. The D gene is left open where the match is weak. The size entry is marked missing in some rows and otherwise reads once, few, many or a size class.

J: TRBJ2-1
D: .
V: TRBV4-2
length: 13
size: once
CDR3: CASSQRRGDEQFF
DNA: TGTGCCAGCAGCCAAAGACGGGGCGATGAGCAGTTCTTC

J: TRBJ2-5
D: .
V: TRBV3-1/TRBV3-2
length: 13
size: .
CDR3: CASTSGASGTQYF
DNA: TGTGCCAGTACATCAGGTGCCTCCGGTACCCAGTACTTC

J: TRBJ1-2
D: TRBD1
V: TRBV6-5
length: 14
size: .
CDR3: CASSLTGAPYGYTF
DNA: TGTGCCAGCAGTTTGACAGGGGCCCCCTATGGCTACACCTTC

J: TRBJ1-2
D: TRBD1
V: TRBV7-2
length: 16
size: .
CDR3: CASSLDREGASYGYTF
DNA: TGTGCCAGCAGCTTAGACCGAGAGGGGGCAAGCTATGGCTACACCTTC

J: TRBJ1-1
D: .
V: TRBV25-1
length: 11
size: .
CDR3: CASSEGTEAFF
DNA: TGTGCCAGCAGTGAAGGGACAGAAGCTTTCTTT

J: TRBJ1-6
D: TRBD1
V: TRBV6-5
length: 15
size: .
CDR3: CARRGGTGYNSPLHF
DNA: TGTGCCAGAAGAGGTGGGACAGGGTACAATTCACCCCTCCACTTT

J: TRBJ2-1
D: .
V: TRBV7-7
length: 13
size: .
CDR3: CASSLGPGNEQFF
DNA: TGTGCTAGCAGCTTAGGACCGGGGAATGAGCAGTTCTTC

J: TRBJ2-7
D: TRBD2
V: TRBV28
length: 15
size: .
CDR3: CASSPGTSGRNEQYF
DNA: TGTGCCAGCAGTCCCGGGACTAGCGGGAGGAACGAGCAGTACTTC

J: TRBJ2-3
D: .
V: TRBV2
length: 13
size: .
CDR3: CASSVMGQDTQYF
DNA: TGTGCCAGCAGTGTTATGGGGCAAGATACGCAGTATTTT

J: TRBJ2-7
D: .
V: TRBV12-5
length: 15
size: .
CDR3: CASGFTSGGGGEQYF
DNA: TGTGCTAGTGGTTTTACTAGTGGTGGGGGAGGCGAGCAGTACTTC

J: TRBJ2-3
D: .
V: TRBV4-3
length: 18
size: .
CDR3: CASSQDVPAGQQSDTQYF
DNA: TGCGCCAGCAGCCAAGATGTTCCAGCGGGCCAGCAGTCAGATACGCAGTATTTT

J: TRBJ1-2
D: TRBD1
V: TRBV2
length: 14
size: .
CDR3: CASSEADRENGYTF
DNA: TGTGCCAGCAGTGAAGCAGACAGGGAAAATGGCTACACCTTC

J: TRBJ2-2
D: .
V: TRBV5-1
length: 17
size: .
CDR3: CASSLLGGSDSTGELFF
DNA: TGCGCCAGCAGCTTGTTAGGGGGATCTGACTCCACCGGGGAGCTGTTTTTT

J: TRBJ2-2
D: .
V: TRBV29-1
length: 14
size: .
CDR3: CSVGKKPNTGELFF
DNA: TGCAGCGTGGGGAAAAAGCCGAACACCGGGGAGCTGTTTTTT

J: TRBJ2-1
D: .
V: TRBV9
length: 13
size: .
CDR3: CASSTQGYNEQFF
DNA: TGTGCCAGCAGCACTCAGGGGTACAATGAGCAGTTCTTC

J: TRBJ1-4
D: .
V: TRBV19
length: 14
size: .
CDR3: CASSGGATNEKLFF
DNA: TGTGCCAGTAGTGGGGGTGCAACTAATGAAAAACTGTTTTTT

J: TRBJ2-7
D: TRBD1
V: TRBV6-6
length: 15
size: .
CDR3: CASSYPGQGDYEQYF
DNA: TGTGCCAGCAGTTATCCCGGACAGGGGGACTACGAGCAGTACTTC

J: TRBJ1-5
D: .
V: TRBV3-1/TRBV3-2
length: 14
size: once
CDR3: CASSHRSHNQPQHF
DNA: TGTGCCAGCAGCCACCGCAGCCACAATCAGCCCCAGCATTTT

J: TRBJ2-1
D: .
V: TRBV6-2/TRBV6-3
length: 16
size: once
CDR3: CASSQGRLDHNNEQFF
DNA: TGTGCCAGCAGTCAAGGGCGGTTGGACCACAACAATGAGCAGTTCTTC

J: TRBJ1-1
D: TRBD1
V: TRBV7-9
length: 14
size: .
CDR3: CASRPTGGLTEAFF
DNA: TGTGCCAGCAGGCCGACAGGGGGATTGACTGAAGCTTTCTTT

J: TRBJ1-2
D: TRBD1
V: TRBV5-4
length: 15
size: .
CDR3: CASSLPGQGLYGYTF
DNA: TGTGCCAGCAGCTTACCGGGACAGGGCCTCTATGGCTACACCTTC

J: TRBJ1-5
D: .
V: TRBV5-6
length: 16
size: .
CDR3: CASSLSVGGWSQPQHF
DNA: TGTGCCAGCAGCTTGAGTGTAGGGGGTTGGAGTCAGCCCCAGCATTTT

J: TRBJ2-5
D: .
V: TRBV5-1
length: 16
size: .
CDR3: CASSRPEEAWRETQYF
DNA: TGCGCCAGCAGCCGACCCGAAGAAGCTTGGAGGGAGACCCAGTACTTC

J: TRBJ1-4
D: .
V: TRBV5-6
length: 12
size: .
CDR3: CASSLQGLELFF
DNA: TGTGCCAGCAGCTTGCAGGGCCTAGAACTGTTTTTT

J: TRBJ1-4
D: .
V: TRBV7-8
length: 16
size: .
CDR3: CASSLGWGETNEKLFF
DNA: TGTGCCAGCAGCTTAGGATGGGGTGAGACTAATGAAAAACTGTTTTTT

J: TRBJ2-1
D: TRBD2
V: TRBV13
length: 16
size: .
CDR3: CASSPPGTSGRGEQFF
DNA: TGTGCCAGCAGCCCACCGGGGACTAGCGGGAGGGGTGAGCAGTTCTTC

J: TRBJ2-3
D: TRBD1
V: TRBV7-2
length: 17
size: .
CDR3: CASSLAPGTGLPDTQYF
DNA: TGTGCCAGCAGCTTAGCCCCCGGGACAGGGCTGCCAGATACGCAGTATTTT

J: TRBJ2-2
D: TRBD1
V: TRBV5-6
length: 18
size: .
CDR3: CASSLAYHRGPSTGELFF
DNA: TGTGCCAGCAGCTTGGCCTACCACAGGGGGCCGAGCACCGGGGAGCTGTTTTTT

J: TRBJ1-1
D: TRBD1
V: TRBV2
length: 14
size: .
CDR3: CASRADRPNTEAFF
DNA: TGTGCCAGCAGGGCGGACAGGCCCAACACTGAAGCTTTCTTT

J: TRBJ1-4
D: .
V: TRBV5-1
length: 17
size: .
CDR3: CASSLSPGNTVNEKLFF
DNA: TGCGCCAGCAGCTTATCCCCAGGGAACACAGTTAATGAAAAACTGTTTTTT

J: TRBJ1-2
D: .
V: TRBV5-3
length: 14
size: .
CDR3: CARSLDGGSYGYTF
DNA: TGTGCCAGAAGCTTGGATGGGGGAAGCTATGGCTACACCTTC

J: TRBJ2-1
D: TRBD2
V: TRBV9
length: 14
size: .
CDR3: CASSVAGGSSEQFF
DNA: TGTGCCAGCAGCGTAGCGGGAGGGTCCAGCGAGCAGTTCTTC

J: TRBJ2-2
D: .
V: TRBV9
length: 15
size: .
CDR3: CASSVMGGGTGELFF
DNA: TGTGCCAGCAGCGTTATGGGGGGAGGAACCGGGGAGCTGTTTTTT

J: TRBJ2-5
D: .
V: TRBV4-1
length: 14
size: .
CDR3: CASSQVGGEETQYF
DNA: TGCGCCAGCAGCCAAGTAGGTGGAGAAGAGACCCAGTACTTC

J: TRBJ2-3
D: TRBD2
V: TRBV5-1
length: 15
size: once
CDR3: CASSPGGHTTDTQYF
DNA: TGCGCCAGCAGTCCGGGGGGTCACACCACAGATACGCAGTATTTT

J: TRBJ2-3
D: TRBD1
V: TRBV6-6
length: 15
size: .
CDR3: CASSSQGLLTDTQYF
DNA: TGTGCCAGCAGTTCACAGGGGTTGTTAACAGATACGCAGTATTTT

J: TRBJ2-2
D: TRBD1
V: TRBV7-3
length: 16
size: .
CDR3: CASSLGGQGGTGELFF
DNA: TGTGCCAGCAGCTTAGGAGGACAGGGCGGCACCGGGGAGCTGTTTTTT

J: TRBJ1-2
D: .
V: TRBV18
length: 13
size: .
CDR3: CASSPGRNYGYTF
DNA: TGTGCCAGCTCACCAGGGCGGAACTATGGCTACACCTTC

J: TRBJ1-1
D: .
V: TRBV4-2
length: 18
size: .
CDR3: CASSQEFYRAAASREAFF
DNA: TGTGCCAGCAGCCAAGAGTTTTATCGGGCAGCCGCTTCTCGAGAAGCTTTCTTT

J: TRBJ2-3
D: .
V: TRBV6-5
length: 12
size: .
CDR3: CASSPIPDTQYF
DNA: TGTGCCAGCAGTCCCATCCCCGATACGCAGTATTTT

J: TRBJ2-2
D: .
V: TRBV3-1/TRBV3-2
length: 15
size: .
CDR3: CASSHRSGGTGELFF
DNA: TGTGCCAGCAGCCATCGGAGCGGAGGCACCGGGGAGCTGTTTTTT

J: TRBJ2-5
D: .
V: TRBV2
length: 13
size: .
CDR3: CAGKRREEETQYF
DNA: TGTGCCGGTAAGAGGAGAGAAGAAGAGACCCAGTACTTC

J: TRBJ2-7
D: .
V: TRBV20-1
length: 11
size: .
CDR3: CSAREGLEQYF
DNA: TGCAGTGCTAGGGAGGGGCTCGAGCAGTACTTC

J: TRBJ2-5
D: .
V: TRBV6-5
length: 11
size: .
CDR3: CASWYQETQYF
DNA: TGTGCCAGCTGGTACCAAGAGACCCAGTACTTC

J: TRBJ1-5
D: .
V: TRBV3-1/TRBV3-2
length: 14
size: .
CDR3: CASSQDGSNQPQHF
DNA: TGTGCCAGCAGCCAAGACGGTAGCAATCAGCCCCAGCATTTT

J: TRBJ2-1
D: .
V: TRBV13
length: 16
size: .
CDR3: CASSRGQGSSYNEQFF
DNA: TGTGCCAGCAGTCGGGGGCAGGGAAGCTCCTACAATGAGCAGTTCTTC

J: TRBJ1-1
D: .
V: TRBV12-3/TRBV12-4
length: 13
size: .
CDR3: CASSLTGNTEAFF
DNA: TGTGCCAGCAGTTTAACCGGGAACACTGAAGCTTTCTTT

J: TRBJ1-1
D: .
V: TRBV19
length: 13
size: .
CDR3: CASSMLVNTEAFF
DNA: TGTGCCAGTAGTATGCTAGTGAACACTGAAGCTTTCTTT

J: TRBJ2-6
D: .
V: TRBV19
length: 13
size: .
CDR3: CASTRSGANVLTF
DNA: TGTGCCAGTACTCGATCTGGGGCCAACGTCCTGACTTTC